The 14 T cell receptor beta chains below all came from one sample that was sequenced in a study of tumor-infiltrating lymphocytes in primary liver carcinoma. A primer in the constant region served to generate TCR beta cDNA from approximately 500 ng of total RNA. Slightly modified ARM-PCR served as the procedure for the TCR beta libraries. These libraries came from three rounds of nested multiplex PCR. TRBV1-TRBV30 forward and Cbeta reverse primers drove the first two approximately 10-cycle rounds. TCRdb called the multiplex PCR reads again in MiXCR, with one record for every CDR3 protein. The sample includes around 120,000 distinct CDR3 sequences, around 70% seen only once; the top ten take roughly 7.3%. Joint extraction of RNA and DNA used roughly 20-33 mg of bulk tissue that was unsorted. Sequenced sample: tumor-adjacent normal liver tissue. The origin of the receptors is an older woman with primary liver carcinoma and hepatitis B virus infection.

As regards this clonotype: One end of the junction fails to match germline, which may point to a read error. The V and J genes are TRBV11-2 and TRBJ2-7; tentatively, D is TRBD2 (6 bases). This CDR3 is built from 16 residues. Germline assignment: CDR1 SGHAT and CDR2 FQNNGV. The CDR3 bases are TGTGCCAGCGGCCATTTATGCGGGAAAGGGGCCTACGTGCAGTACTTC. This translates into CASGHLCGKGAYVQYF.

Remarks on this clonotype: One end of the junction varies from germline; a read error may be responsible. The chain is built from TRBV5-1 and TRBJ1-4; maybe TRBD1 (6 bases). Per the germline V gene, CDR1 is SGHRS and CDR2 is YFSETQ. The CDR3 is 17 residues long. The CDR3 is CASILGTLQGRNEKLFF. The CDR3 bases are TGCGCCAGCATCTTGGGAACATTACAGGGCCGTAATGAAAAACTGTTTTTC. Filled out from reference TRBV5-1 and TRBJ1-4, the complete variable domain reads KAGVTQTPRYLIKTRGQQVTLSCSPISGHRSVSWYQQTPGQGLQFLFEYFSETQRNKGNFPGRFSGRQFSNSRSEMNVSTLELGDSALYLCASILGTLQGRNEKLFFGSGTQLSVL.

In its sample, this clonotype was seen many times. CDR3 amino acids: CASSVRFHEQYF. The CDR3 region has the DNA TGTGCCAGCAGCGTCAGGTTCCACGAGCAGTACTTC. The chain couples TRBV12-3 or TRBV12-4 to TRBJ2-7; D remains ambiguous. Deletions cut 6 bases from V and 5 bases from J, with 11 bases between. This CDR3 has 12 residues.

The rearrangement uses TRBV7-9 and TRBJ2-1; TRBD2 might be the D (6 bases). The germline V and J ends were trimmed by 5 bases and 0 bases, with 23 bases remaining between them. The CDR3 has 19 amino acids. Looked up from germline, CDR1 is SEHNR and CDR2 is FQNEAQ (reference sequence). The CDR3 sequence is CASSPRTNGILSSYNEQFF. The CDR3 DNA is TGTGCCAGCAGCCCAAGGACTAACGGGATACTGAGCTCCTACAATGAGCAGTTCTTC.

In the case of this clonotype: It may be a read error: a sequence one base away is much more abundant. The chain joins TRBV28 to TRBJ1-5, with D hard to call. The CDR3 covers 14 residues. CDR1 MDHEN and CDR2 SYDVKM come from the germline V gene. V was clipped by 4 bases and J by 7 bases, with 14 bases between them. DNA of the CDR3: TGTGCCAGCAGTTCCGTCATCGACCTACAGCCCCAGCATTTT. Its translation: CASSSVIDLQPQHF.

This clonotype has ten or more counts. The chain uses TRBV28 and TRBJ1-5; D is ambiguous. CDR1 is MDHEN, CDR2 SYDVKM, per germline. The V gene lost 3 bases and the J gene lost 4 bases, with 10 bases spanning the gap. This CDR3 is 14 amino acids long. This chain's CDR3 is CASSLAAGNQPQHF. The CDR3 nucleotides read TGTGCCAGCAGTTTGGCAGCGGGGAATCAGCCCCAGCATTTT.

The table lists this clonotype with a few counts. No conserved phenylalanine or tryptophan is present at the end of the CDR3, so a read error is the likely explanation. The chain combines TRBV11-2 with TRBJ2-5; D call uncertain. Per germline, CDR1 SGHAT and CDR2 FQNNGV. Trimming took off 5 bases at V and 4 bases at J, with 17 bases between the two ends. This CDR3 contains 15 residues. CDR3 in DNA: TGTGCCAGCAGCACCCTGGGATTCGCAGGAGAGACCCAGTACTAC. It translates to CASSTLGFAGETQYY.

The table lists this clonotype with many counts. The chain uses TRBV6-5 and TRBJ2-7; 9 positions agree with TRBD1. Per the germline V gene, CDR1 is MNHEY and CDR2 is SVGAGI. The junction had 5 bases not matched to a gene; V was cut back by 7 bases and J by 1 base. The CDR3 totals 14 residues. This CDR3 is CASIGGQGSYEQYF. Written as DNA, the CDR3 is TGTGCCAGCATAGGGGGACAGGGTTCCTACGAGCAGTACTTC.

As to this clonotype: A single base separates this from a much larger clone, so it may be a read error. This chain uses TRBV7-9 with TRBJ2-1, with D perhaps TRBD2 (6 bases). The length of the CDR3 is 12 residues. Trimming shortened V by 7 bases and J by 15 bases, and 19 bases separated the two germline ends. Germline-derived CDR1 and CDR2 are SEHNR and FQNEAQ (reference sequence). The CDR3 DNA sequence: TGTGCCAGCAACCTCGGGGAGGTTGCAGGGTTCTTC. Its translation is CASNLGEVAGFF.

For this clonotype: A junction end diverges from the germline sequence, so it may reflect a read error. In DNA form, the CDR3 reads TGCGCCTGCAGCTTGGATCGAGGAGATACGCAGTATTTT. It encodes CACSLDRGDTQYF. The V and J genes are TRBV11-2 and TRBJ2-3, with D uncertain. The CDR3 covers 13 residues. CDR1 SGHAT and CDR2 FQNNGV come from the germline V gene.

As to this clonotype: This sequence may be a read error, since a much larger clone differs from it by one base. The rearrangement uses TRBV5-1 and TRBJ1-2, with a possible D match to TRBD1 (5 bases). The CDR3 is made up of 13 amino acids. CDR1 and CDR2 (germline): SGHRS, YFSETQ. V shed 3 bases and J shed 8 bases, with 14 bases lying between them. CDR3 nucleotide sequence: TGCGCCAGCAGCTCCGACAGCTCTCGGGGCTACACCTTC. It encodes CASSSDSSRGYTF.

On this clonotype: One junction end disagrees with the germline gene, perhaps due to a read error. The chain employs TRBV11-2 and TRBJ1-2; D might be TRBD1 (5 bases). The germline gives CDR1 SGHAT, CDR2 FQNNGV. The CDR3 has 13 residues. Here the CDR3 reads CARSFGTEYGYTF. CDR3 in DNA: TGTGCCCGCAGTTTCGGGACGGAATATGGCTATACCTTC.

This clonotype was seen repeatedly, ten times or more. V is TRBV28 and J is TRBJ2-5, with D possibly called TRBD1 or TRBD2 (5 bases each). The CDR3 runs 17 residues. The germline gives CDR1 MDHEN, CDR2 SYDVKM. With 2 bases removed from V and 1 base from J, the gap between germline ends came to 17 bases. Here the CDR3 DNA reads TGTGCCAGCAGTTTAGGACCCCCAGGGAGCCTCCAAGAGACCCAGTACTTC. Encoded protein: CASSLGPPGSLQETQYF.

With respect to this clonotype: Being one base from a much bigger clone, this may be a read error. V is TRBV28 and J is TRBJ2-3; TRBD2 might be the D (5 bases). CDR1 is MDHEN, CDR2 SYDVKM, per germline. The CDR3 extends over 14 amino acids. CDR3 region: CASSFSRDRDMQYF. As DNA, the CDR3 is TGTGCCAGCAGTTTTTCTAGGGATCGGGATATGCAGTATTTT. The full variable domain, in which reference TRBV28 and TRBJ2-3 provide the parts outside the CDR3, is DVKVTQSSRYLVKRTGEKVFLECVQDMDHENMFWYRQDPGLGLRLIYFSYDVKMKEKGDIPEGYSVSREKKERFSLILESASTNQTSMYLCASSFSRDRDMQYFGPGTRLTVL.